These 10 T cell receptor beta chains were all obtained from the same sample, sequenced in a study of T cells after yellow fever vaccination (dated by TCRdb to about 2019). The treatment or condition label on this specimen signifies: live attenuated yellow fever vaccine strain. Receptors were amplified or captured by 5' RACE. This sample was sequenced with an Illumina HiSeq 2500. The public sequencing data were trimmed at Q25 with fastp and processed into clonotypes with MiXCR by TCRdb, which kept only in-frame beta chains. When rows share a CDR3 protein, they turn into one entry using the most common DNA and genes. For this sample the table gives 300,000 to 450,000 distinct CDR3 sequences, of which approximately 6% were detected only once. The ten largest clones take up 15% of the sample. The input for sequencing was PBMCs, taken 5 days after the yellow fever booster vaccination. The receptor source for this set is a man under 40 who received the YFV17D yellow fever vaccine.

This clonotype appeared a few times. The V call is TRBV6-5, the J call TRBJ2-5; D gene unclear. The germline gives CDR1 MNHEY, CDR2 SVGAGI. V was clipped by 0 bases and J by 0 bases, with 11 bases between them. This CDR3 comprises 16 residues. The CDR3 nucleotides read TGTGCCAGCAGTTACTCGAATGACTGGAACCAAGAGACCCAGTACTTC. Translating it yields CASSYSNDWNQETQYF.

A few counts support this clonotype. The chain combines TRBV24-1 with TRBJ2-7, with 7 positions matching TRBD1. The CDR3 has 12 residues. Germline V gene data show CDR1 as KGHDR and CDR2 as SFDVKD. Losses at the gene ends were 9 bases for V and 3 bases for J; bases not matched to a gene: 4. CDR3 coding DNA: TGTGCCACCGAGGGACAGTACTACGAGCAGTACTTC. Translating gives CATEGQYYEQYF.

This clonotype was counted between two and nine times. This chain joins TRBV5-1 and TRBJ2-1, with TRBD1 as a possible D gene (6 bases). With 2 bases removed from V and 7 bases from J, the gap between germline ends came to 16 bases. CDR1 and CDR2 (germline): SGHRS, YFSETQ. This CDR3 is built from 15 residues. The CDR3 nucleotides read TGCGCCAGCAGCTTAGGGGGATTGGGGGTGAATGAGCAGTTCTTC. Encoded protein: CASSLGGLGVNEQFF.

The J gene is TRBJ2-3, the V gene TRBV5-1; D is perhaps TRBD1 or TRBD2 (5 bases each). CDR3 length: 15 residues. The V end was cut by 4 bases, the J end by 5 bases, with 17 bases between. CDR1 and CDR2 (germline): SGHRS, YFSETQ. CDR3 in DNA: TGCGCCAGCAGCCCCCCGGGACCGCTCCAAGATACGCAGTATTTT. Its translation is CASSPPGPLQDTQYF.

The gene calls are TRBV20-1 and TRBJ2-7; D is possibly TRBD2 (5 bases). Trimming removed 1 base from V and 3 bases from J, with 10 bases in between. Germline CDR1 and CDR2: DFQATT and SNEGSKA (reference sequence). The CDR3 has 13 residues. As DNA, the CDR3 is TGCAGTGCTAGAGCCCCACTAGGCTACGAGCAGTACTTC. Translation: CSARAPLGYEQYF.

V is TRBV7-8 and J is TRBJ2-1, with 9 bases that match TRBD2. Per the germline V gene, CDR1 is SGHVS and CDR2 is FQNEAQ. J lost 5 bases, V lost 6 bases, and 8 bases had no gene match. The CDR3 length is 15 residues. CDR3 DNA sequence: TGTGCCAGCAGGTCAATAGCGGGAGTGAACAATGAGCAGTTCTTC. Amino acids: CASRSIAGVNNEQFF. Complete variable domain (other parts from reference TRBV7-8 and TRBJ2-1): GAGVSQSPRYKVAKRGQDVALRCDPISGHVSLFWYQQALGQGPEFLTYFQNEAQLDKSGLPSDRFFAERPEGSVSTLKIQRTQQEDSAVYLCASRSIAGVNNEQFFGPGTRLTVL.

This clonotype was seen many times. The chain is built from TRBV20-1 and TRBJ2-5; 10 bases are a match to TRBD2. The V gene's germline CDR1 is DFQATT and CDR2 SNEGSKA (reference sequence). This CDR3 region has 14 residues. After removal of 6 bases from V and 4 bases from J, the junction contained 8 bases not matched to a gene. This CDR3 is CSASSGLAAETQYF. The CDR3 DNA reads TGCAGTGCGTCTTCTGGACTAGCGGCAGAGACCCAGTACTTC.

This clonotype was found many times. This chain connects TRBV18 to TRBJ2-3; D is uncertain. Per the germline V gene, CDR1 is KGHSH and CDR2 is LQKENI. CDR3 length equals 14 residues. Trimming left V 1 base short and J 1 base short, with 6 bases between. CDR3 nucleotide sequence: TGTGCCAGCTCACCACAGACGGGCACAGATACGCAGTATTTT. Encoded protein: CASSPQTGTDTQYF.

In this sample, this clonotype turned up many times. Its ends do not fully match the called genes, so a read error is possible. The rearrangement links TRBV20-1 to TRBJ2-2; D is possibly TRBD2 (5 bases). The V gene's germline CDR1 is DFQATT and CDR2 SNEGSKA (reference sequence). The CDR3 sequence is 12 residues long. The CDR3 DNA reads TGCAGTGCTAGAGATCTTGGTAGCGTCAACGTTTTT. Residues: CSARDLGSVNVF.

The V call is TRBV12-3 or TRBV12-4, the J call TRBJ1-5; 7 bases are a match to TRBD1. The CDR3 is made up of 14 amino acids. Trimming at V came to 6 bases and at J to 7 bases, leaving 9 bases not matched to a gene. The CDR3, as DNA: TGTGCCAGCAGCCCGACAGGGCCCTCCCAGCCCCAGCATTTT. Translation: CASSPTGPSQPQHF.